The T cell receptor (beta chain) under discussion was sequenced for a study of T cell responses to AZD1222 COVID-19 vaccine. Assay: immunoSEQ multiplex PCR; the TCRdb copy retains only in-frame clones and omits some. The repertoire holds 90,000 to 150,000 clones, with more than 75% as singletons. Notes on the study in general: The donor group comprised mostly white British people and more females; the analysis possibly underestimated clonal diversity. Regions left unmutated in variants are reportedly the target of nearly half of spike-specific TCRs.

Points on this clone: Its antigen is unidentified.

The V gene's germline CDR1 is SGHTA and CDR2 FQGTGA. Trimming cost V 2 bases and J 4 bases; bases outside gene matches: 9. The CDR3 runs 19 residues. The sample consisted of peripheral blood, taken 28 days after the second AZD1222 dose. The TCR was taken from an adult who received the AZD1222 COVID-19 vaccine. The chain combines TRBV7-3 with TRBJ2-1; 15 bases are a match to TRBD2. The CDR3 protein is CASSLPPGLAGGIYNEQFF. The CDR3 DNA is TGTGCCAGCAGCTTACCGCCGGGACTAGCGGGAGGCATATACAATGAGCAGTTCTTC. Full variable domain (outside the CDR3, taken from reference TRBV7-3 and TRBJ2-1): GAGVSQTPSNKVTEKGKYVELRCDPISGHTALYWYRQSLGQGPEFLIYFQGTGAADDSGLPNDRFFAVRPEGSVSTLKIQRTERGDSAVYLCASSLPPGLAGGIYNEQFFGPGTRLTVL.